This T cell receptor beta chain was identified during a study of T cell responses to AZD1222 COVID-19 vaccine. Points from the study as a whole: Repertoire collection took place solely once the T cell response had peaked. Spike-specific TCR repertoires showed rising breadth and depth after two AZD1222 doses. The donor cohort was predominantly white British with a female majority, and clonal diversity may have been underestimated.

Profiling relied on immunoSEQ multiplex PCR, and the TCRdb table lists in-frame clones only, not all of them. The table has about 140,000 clones, 91% seen once. Trimming left V 5 bases short and J 5 bases short, with 19 bases between. The CDR3 is 15 residues long. Germline CDR1 is MNHEY and CDR2 is SVGAGI. Details on this clone: Its antigen remains unidentified.

The sample consisted of peripheral blood, taken 28 days after the second dose of the MenACWY control vaccine. The clonotype was recovered from an adult who received the MenACWY meningococcal vaccine as a control. The chain employs TRBV6-5 and TRBJ2-7; perhaps TRBD1 as D (5 bases). The DNA for the CDR3 is TGTGCCAGCAGTCCTCAGGGCCGCCCTAGGGACGAGCAGTACTTC. Translation gives CASSPQGRPRDEQYF.